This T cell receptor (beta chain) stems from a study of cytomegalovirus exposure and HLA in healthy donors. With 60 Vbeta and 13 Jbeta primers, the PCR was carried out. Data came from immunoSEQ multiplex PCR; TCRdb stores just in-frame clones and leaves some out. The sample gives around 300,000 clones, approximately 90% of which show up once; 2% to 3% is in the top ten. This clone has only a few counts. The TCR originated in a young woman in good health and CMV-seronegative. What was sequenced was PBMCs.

The CDR3 loop reads CASRDRGKPNEKLFF. In nucleotides, the CDR3 is TGTGCCAGCAGGGACAGGGGCAAGCCTAATGAAAAACTGTTTTTT. The chain employs TRBV2 and TRBJ1-4; 9 positions agree with TRBD1. From germline, CDR1 is SNHLY and CDR2 FYNNEI. Trimming at V came to 6 bases and at J to 3 bases, leaving 5 bases not matched to a gene. The CDR3 spans 15 residues.